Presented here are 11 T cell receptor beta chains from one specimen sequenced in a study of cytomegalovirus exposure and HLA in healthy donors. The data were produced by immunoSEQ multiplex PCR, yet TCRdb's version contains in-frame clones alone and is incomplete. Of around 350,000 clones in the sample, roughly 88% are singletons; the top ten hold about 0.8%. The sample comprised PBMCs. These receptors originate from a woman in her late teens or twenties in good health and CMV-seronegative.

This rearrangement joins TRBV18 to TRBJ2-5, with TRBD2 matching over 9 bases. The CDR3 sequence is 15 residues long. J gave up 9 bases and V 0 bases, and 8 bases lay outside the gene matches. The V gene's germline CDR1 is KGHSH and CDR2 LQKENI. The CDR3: CASSPPLAGPAAQYF. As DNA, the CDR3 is TGTGCCAGCTCACCACCTCTAGCGGGGCCTGCGGCCCAGTACTTC.

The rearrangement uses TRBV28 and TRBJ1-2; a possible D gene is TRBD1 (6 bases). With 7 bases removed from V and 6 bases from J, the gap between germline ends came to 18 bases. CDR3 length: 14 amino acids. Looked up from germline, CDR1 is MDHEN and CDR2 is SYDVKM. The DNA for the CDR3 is TGTGCCAGCACCAACAGGGTACCCCCCCATGGCTACACCTTC. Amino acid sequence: CASTNRVPPHGYTF.

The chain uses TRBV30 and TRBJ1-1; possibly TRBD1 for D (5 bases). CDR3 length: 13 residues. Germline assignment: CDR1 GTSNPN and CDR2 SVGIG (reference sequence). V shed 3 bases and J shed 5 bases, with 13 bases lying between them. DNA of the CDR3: TGTGCCTGGAGCCACACAGGTATAACTGAAGCTTTCTTT. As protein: CAWSHTGITEAFF.

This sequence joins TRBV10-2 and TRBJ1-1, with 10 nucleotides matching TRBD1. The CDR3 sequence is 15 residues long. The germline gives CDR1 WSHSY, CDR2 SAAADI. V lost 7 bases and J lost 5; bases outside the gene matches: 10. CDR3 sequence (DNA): TGCGCCAGCAACACCCGGGACAGGGGAGGGACTGAAGCTTTCTTT. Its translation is CASNTRDRGGTEAFF.

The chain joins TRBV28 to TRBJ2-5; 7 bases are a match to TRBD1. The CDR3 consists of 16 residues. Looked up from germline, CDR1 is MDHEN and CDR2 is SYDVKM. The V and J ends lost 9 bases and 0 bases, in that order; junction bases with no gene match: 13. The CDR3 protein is CASTHYRGSYQETQYF. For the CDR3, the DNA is TGTGCCAGTACCCACTACAGGGGATCTTACCAAGAGACCCAGTACTTC.

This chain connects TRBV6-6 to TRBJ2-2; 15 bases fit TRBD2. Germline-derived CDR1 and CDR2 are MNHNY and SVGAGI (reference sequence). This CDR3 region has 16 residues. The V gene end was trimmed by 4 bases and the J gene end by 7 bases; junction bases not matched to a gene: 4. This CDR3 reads CASSWGLAGGGGELFF. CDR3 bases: TGTGCCAGCAGTTGGGGACTAGCGGGGGGAGGCGGGGAGCTGTTTTTT.

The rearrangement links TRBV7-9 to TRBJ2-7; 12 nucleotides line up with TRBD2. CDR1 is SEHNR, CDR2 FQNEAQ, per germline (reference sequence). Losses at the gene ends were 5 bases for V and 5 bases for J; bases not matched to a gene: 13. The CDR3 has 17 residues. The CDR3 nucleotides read TGTGCCAGCAGCCCCCAGCCTAGACTAGCGGGAGAGGACGAGCAGTACTTC. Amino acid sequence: CASSPQPRLAGEDEQYF.

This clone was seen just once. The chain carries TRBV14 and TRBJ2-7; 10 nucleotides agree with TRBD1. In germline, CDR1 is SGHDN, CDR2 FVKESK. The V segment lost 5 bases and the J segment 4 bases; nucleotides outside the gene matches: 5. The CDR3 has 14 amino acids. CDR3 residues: CASSSGQGRYEQYF. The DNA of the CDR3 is TGTGCCAGCAGCTCGGGACAGGGGAGATACGAGCAGTACTTC.

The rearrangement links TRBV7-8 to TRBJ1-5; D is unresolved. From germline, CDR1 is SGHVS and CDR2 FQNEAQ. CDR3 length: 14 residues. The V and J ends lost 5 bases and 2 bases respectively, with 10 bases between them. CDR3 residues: CASSPRGGNQPQHF. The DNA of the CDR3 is TGTGCCAGCAGCCCTCGGGGAGGCAATCAGCCCCAGCATTTT.

Here the CDR3 reads CASSLFFTDTQYF. DNA for the CDR3: TGTGCCAGCAGTTTATTCTTCACAGATACGCAGTATTTT. The rearrangement joins TRBV27 to TRBJ2-3, with unresolved D. Germline-derived CDR1 and CDR2 are MNHEY and SMNVEV (reference sequence). The CDR3 runs 13 residues. V was pared by 1 base and J by 2 bases, with 4 bases between.

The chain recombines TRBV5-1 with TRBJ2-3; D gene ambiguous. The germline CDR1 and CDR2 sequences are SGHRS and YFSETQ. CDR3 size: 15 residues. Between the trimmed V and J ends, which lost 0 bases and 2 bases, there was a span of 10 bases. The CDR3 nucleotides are TGCGCCAGCAGCTTGGGGTTTGCGGACACAGATACGCAGTATTTT. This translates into CASSLGFADTDTQYF.